This T cell receptor beta chain was sequenced in a study of blood T cell repertoires in COVID-19. At the level of the study: COVID-19 samples, acute and convalescent, were from the United States, Italy and Spain. PBMCs, B-cell-depleted T cells, or T cells were the source of the cDNA or gDNA that made up the material.

The V and J ends lost 4 bases and 7 bases respectively, with 11 bases between them. Germline V gene data show CDR1 as MDHEN and CDR2 as SYDVKM. CDR3 length: 14 amino acids. In the source study's methods: Reference gene primer amplification yielded estimated nucleated cell counts. The repertoire was sequenced with immunoSEQ multiplex PCR; TCRdb's copy has only in-frame clones and lacks some. Clonal size and the V and J genes are those of that table, whereas D and trimming came from the DNA. Here the sample spans roughly 180,000 clones, 80% to 90% being singletons. The chain has TRBV28 and TRBJ1-6; tentatively, D is TRBD1 (5 bases). Sequenced material: peripheral blood. This receptor was identified in a man aged 60-69 years with acute or convalescent COVID-19. CDR3 residues: CASSSRANNSPLHF. For the CDR3, the DNA is TGTGCCAGCAGTTCCAGGGCGAACAATTCACCCCTCCACTTT.